This T cell receptor (beta chain) was captured by sequencing in a study of human T cells and chemical hapten exposure. Study overall: All through the approximately 22-week study, the scalp of each patient received diphenylcyclopropenone doses weekly. Small differences in pooled library volume mainly drove the variation in TCR yields per sample.

Sample time point: patch test 2, 6 weeks after DPC sensitization. Indicated treatment: therapeutic diphenylcyclopropenone sensitization with weekly scalp DPC. The study extracted total RNA from unfractionated whole blood. Blood was drawn before each patch test was applied. Participating donors were patients with alopecia, aged 18 to 70 years, considered appropriate candidates for DPC. V lost 1 base, J lost 2 bases, and 15 bases lay in between. The CDR3 totals 16 residues. Germline values: CDR1 SGDLS, CDR2 YYNGEE. This clonotype has only a few counts. TCRdb called the RACE reads again in MiXCR, with one record for every CDR3 protein. In the table there are approximately 46,000 distinct CDR3 sequences, approximately 9.7% of which are singletons.

The TCR sequence derives from a woman aged 25 to 39 with alopecia areata. Some clones in this sample may be carry-over from other donors' samples. This rearrangement joins TRBV9 to TRBJ1-2; a weak D match, TRBD1 (5 bases). This specimen was whole blood, taken in connection with sensitization to the hapten diphenylcyclopropenone (DPC). The CDR3 sequence: CASSVLQGPGNYGYTF. In nucleotides, the CDR3 is TGTGCCAGCAGCGTACTGCAGGGCCCTGGGAACTATGGCTACACCTTC. The full variable domain, completed using reference TRBV9 and TRBJ1-2, is DSGVTQTPKHLITATGQRVTLRCSPRSGDLSVYWYQQSLDQGLQFLIQYYNGEERAKGNILERFSAQQFPDLHSELNLSSLELGDSALYFCASSVLQGPGNYGYTFGSGTRLTVV.